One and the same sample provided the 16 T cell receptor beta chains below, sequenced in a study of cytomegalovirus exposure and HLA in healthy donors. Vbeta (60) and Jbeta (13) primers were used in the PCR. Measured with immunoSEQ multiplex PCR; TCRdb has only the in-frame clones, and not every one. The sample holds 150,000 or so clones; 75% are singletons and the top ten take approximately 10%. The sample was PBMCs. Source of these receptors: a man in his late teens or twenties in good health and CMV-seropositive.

The CDR3 DNA is TGTGCCAGCAGCCGCCGGGCAGCGGGAGGAGGTGGCGATGAGCAGTTCTTC. Encoded protein: CASSRRAAGGGGDEQFF. J is TRBJ2-1 and V is TRBV4-2, with 9 nucleotides matching TRBD2. CDR1 is LGHNA, CDR2 YNFKEQ, per germline. V shed 4 bases, J shed 8 bases, and the junction held 15 bases outside the gene matches. The CDR3 has 17 residues.

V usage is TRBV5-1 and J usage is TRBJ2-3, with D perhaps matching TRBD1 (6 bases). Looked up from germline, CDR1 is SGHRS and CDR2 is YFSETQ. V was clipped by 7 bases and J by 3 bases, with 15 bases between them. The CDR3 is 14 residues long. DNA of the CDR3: TGCGCCAGCTCGACGGGACACCGTACAGATACGCAGTATTTT. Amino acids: CASSTGHRTDTQYF.

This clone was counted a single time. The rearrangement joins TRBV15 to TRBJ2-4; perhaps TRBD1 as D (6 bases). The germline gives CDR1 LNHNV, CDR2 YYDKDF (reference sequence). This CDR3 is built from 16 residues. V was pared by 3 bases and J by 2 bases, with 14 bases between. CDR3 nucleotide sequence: TGTGCCACCAGCAGCCCCAGGGGATACTCCAAAAACATTCAGTACTTC. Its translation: CATSSPRGYSKNIQYF.

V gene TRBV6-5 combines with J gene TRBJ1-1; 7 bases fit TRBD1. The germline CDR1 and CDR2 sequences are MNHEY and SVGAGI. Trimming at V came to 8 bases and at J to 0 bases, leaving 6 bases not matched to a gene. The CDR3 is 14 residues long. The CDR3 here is CASGRDSLNTEAFF. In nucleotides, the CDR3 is TGTGCCAGCGGACGGGACAGCCTGAACACTGAAGCTTTCTTT.

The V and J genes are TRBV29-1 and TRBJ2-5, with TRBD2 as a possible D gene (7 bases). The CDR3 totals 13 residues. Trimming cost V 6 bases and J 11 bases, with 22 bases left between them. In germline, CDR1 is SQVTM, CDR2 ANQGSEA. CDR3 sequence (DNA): TGCAGCGTACGAACAGGGTTGCGGCGGGAGCAGTACTTC. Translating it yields CSVRTGLRREQYF. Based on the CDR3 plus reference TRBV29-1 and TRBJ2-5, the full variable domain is SAVISQKPSRDICQRGTSLTIQCQVDSQVTMMFWYRQQPGQSLTLIATANQGSEATYESGFVIDKFPISRPNLTFSTLTVSNMSPEDSSIYLCSVRTGLRREQYFGPGTRLLVL.

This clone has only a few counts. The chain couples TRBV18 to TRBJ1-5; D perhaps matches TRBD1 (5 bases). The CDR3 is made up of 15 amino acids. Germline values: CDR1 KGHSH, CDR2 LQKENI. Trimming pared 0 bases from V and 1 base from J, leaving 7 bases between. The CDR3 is CASSPPGGSNQPQHF. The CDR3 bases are TGTGCCAGCTCACCACCCGGGGGGAGCAATCAGCCCCAGCATTTT.

CDR3 bases: TGTGCCAGCAGGTCCACCTGGGACTATGCGCATGAGCAGTTCTTC. This sequence encodes CASRSTWDYAHEQFF. This rearrangement joins TRBV7-8 to TRBJ2-1; 7 nucleotides match TRBD2. Germline CDR1 and CDR2: SGHVS and FQNEAQ. This CDR3 has 15 amino acids. The V segment lost 6 bases and the J segment 8 bases; nucleotides outside the gene matches: 13.

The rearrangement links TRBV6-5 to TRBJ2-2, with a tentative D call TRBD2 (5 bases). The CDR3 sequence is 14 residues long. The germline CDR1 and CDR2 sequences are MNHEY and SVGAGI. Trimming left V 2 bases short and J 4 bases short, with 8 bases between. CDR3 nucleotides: TGTGCCAGCAGTTACCGGAGGCGCACCGGGGAGCTGTTTTTT. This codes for CASSYRRRTGELFF.

CDR3 nucleotides: TGTGCCTGGACGTCCCTATACGAGCAGTACTTC. Its translation is CAWTSLYEQYF. The chain uses TRBV30 and TRBJ2-7; D gene uncertain. CDR1 GTSNPN and CDR2 SVGIG come from the germline V gene (reference sequence). The CDR3 runs 11 residues. V shed 4 bases and J shed 4 bases, with 8 bases lying between them.

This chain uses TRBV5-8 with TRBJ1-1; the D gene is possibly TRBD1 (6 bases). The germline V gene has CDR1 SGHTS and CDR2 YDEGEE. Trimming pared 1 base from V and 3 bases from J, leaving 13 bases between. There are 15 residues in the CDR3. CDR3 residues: CASSLIQGRYTEAFF. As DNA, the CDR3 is TGTGCCAGCAGCTTGATACAGGGTAGGTACACTGAAGCTTTCTTT. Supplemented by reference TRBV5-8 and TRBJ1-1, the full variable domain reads EAGVTQSPTHLIKTRGQQATLRCSPISGHTSVYWYQQALGLGLQFLLWYDEGEERNRGNFPPRFSGRQFPNYSSELNVNALELEDSALYLCASSLIQGRYTEAFFGQGTRLTVV.

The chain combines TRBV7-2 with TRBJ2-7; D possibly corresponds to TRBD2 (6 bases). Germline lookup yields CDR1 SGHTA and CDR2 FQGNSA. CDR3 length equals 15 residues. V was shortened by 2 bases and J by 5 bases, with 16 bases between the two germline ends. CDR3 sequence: CASSLQGLGEDEQYF. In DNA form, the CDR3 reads TGTGCCAGCAGCTTACAGGGACTGGGGGAAGACGAGCAGTACTTC. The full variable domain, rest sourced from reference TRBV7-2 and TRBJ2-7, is GAGVSQSPSNKVTEKGKDVELRCDPISGHTALYWYRQSLGQGLEFLIYFQGNSAPDKSGLPSDRFSAERTGGSVSTLTIQRTQQEDSAVYLCASSLQGLGEDEQYFGPGTRLTVT.

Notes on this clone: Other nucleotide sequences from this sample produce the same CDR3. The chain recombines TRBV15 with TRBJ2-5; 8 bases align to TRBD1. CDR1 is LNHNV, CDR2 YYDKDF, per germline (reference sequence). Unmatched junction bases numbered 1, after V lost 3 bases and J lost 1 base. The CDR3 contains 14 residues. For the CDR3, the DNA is TGTGCCACCAGCAGGGGACAGGTCCAAGAGACCCAGTACTTC. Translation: CATSRGQVQETQYF. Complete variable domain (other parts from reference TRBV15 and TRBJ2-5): DAMVIQNPRYQVTQFGKPVTLSCSQTLNHNVMYWYQQKSSQAPKLLFHYYDKDFNNEADTPDNFQSRRPNTSFCFLDIRSPGLGDTAMYLCATSRGQVQETQYFGPGTRLLVL.

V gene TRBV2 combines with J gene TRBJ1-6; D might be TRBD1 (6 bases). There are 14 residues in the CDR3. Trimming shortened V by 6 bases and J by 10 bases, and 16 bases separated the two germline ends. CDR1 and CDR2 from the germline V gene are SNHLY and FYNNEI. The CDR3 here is CASSSGGRGSPLHF. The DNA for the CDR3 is TGTGCCAGCAGCTCGGGGGGGCGTGGGTCACCCCTCCACTTT.

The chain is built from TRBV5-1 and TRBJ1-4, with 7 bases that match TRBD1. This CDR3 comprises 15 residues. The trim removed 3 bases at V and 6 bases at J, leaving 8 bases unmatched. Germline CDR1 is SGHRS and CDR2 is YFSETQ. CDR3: CASSWDRSDYEKLFF. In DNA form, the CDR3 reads TGCGCCAGCAGCTGGGACAGATCCGACTATGAAAAACTGTTTTTT. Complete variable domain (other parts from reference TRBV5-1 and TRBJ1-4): KAGVTQTPRYLIKTRGQQVTLSCSPISGHRSVSWYQQTPGQGLQFLFEYFSETQRNKGNFPGRFSGRQFSNSRSEMNVSTLELGDSALYLCASSWDRSDYEKLFFGSGTQLSVL.

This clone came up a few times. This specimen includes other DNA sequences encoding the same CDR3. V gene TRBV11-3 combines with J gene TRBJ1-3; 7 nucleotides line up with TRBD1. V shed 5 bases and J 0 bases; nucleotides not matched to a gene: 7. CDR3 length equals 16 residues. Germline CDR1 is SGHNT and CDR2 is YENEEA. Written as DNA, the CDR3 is TGTGCCAGCAGCCAAGGGACAGCCGGCTCTGGAAACACCATATATTTT. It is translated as CASSQGTAGSGNTIYF.

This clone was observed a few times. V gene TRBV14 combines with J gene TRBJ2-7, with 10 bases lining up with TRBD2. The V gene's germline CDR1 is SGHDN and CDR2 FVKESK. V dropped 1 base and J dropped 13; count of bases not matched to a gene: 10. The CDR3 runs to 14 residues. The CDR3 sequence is CASSQVGLAGAFYF. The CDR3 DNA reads TGTGCCAGCAGCCAAGTGGGGCTAGCGGGAGCCTTTTACTTC.